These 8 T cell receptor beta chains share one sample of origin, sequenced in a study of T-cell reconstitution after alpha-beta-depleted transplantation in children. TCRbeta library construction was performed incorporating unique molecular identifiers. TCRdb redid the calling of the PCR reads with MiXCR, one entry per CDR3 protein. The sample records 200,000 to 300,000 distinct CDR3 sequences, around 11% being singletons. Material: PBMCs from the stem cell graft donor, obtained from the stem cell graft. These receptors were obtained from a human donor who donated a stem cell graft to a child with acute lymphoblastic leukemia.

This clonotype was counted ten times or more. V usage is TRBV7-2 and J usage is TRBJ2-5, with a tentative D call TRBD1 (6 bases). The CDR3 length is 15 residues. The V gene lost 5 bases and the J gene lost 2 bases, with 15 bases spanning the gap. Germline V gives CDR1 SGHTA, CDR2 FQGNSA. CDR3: CASSPWGTPQETQYF. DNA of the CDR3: TGTGCCAGCAGCCCCTGGGGGACACCTCAAGAGACCCAGTACTTC.

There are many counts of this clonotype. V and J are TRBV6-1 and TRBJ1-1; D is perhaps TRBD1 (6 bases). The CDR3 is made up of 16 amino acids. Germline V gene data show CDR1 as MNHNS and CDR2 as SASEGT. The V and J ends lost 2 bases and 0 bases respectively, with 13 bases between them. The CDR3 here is CASSEWHRAVNTEAFF. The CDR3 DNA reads TGTGCCAGCAGTGAATGGCACAGGGCCGTGAACACTGAAGCTTTCTTT.

The CDR3 sequence is CASKRRAGFTDTQYF. The CDR3 DNA reads TGTGCCAGCAAAAGGAGGGCAGGGTTCACAGATACGCAGTATTTT. The chain employs TRBV7-2 and TRBJ2-3; a possible D gene is TRBD2 (6 bases). The V gene's germline CDR1 is SGHTA and CDR2 FQGNSA. V lost 7 bases, J lost 2 bases, and 16 bases lay in between. The CDR3 runs 15 residues. Complete variable domain (other parts from reference TRBV7-2 and TRBJ2-3): GAGVSQSPSNKVTEKGKDVELRCDPISGHTALYWYRQSLGQGLEFLIYFQGNSAPDKSGLPSDRFSAERTGGSVSTLTIQRTQQEDSAVYLCASKRRAGFTDTQYFGPGTRLTVL.

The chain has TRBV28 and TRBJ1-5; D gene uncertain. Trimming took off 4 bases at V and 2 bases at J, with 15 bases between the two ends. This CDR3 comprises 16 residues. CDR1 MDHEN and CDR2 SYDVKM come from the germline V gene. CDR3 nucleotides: TGTGCCAGCAGTTCGACCAACCGGAGGGGCAATCAGCCCCAGCATTTT. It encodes CASSSTNRRGNQPQHF.

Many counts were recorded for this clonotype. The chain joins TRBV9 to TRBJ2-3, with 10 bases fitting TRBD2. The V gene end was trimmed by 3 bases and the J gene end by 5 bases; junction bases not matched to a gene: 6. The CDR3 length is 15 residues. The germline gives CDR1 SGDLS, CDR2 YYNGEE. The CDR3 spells CASSDPLAGGDTQYF. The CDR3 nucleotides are TGTGCCAGCAGCGACCCCTTAGCGGGGGGAGATACGCAGTATTTT.

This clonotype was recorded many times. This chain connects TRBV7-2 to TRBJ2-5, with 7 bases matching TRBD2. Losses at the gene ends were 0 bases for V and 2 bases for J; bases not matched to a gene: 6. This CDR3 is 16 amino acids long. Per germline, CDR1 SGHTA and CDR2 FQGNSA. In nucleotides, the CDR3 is TGTGCCAGCAGCTTAGCGATAACTAGCGTACAAGAGACCCAGTACTTC. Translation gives CASSLAITSVQETQYF. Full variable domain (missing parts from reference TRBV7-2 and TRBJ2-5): GAGVSQSPSNKVTEKGKDVELRCDPISGHTALYWYRQSLGQGLEFLIYFQGNSAPDKSGLPSDRFSAERTGGSVSTLTIQRTQQEDSAVYLCASSLAITSVQETQYFGPGTRLLVL.

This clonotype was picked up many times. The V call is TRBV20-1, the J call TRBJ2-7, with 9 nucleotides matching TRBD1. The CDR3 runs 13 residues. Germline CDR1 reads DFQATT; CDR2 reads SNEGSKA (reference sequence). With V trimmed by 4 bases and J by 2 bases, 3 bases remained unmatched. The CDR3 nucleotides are TGCAGTGCTATAAGACAGGGGGCCTACGAGCAGTACTTC. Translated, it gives CSAIRQGAYEQYF.

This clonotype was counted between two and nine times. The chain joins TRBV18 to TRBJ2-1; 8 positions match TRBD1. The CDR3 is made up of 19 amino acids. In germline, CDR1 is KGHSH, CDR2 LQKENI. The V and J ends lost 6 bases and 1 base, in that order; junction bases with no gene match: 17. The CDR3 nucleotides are TGTGCCAGCTCCAGGGTCGGGACAGGTTTAACTTTATCCTACAATGAGCAGTTCTTC. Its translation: CASSRVGTGLTLSYNEQFF.